This T cell receptor (beta chain) was documented in a study of OX40 agonist ivuxolimab in advanced cancers. Findings and limits, study-wide: At doses 0.1 to 3.0 mg/kg, CD4+ and CD8+ clones expanded.

V was trimmed by 2 bases and J by 0 bases, leaving 7 bases between them. Germline assignment: CDR1 MNHEY and CDR2 SMNVEV (reference sequence). This CDR3 spans 14 amino acids. The sampling schedule covered blood at baseline, cycle 4 day 1, and cycle 7 day 1. The protocol was immunoSEQ multiplex PCR, while the TCRdb copy is restricted to in-frame clones and leaves out a portion. This table has 35,000 to 40,000 clones, around 86% appearing once. In the case of this clone: Its antigen remains unknown.

The J gene is TRBJ1-1, the V gene TRBV27; possible D gene TRBD1, 6 bases. This TCR was sampled from an adult with an advanced solid tumor such as melanoma, head and neck, liver or kidney cancer. This sample comprised CD4+ or CD8+ T cells sorted from blood, obtained in a trial of the OX40 agonist ivuxolimab. The CDR3 DNA is TGTGCCAGCAGTTTAACAGGGATGAACACTGAAGCTTTCTTT. Translating gives CASSLTGMNTEAFF.